The text below deals with one T cell receptor (beta chain). Its cognate antigen is unknown. The assay was immunoSEQ multiplex PCR, and TCRdb's table has in-frame clones only and misses some. The sample includes tens of thousands of clones, over 55% of them seen just once. The data were taken from a study of cytotoxic CD8 clonotypes in ibrutinib-treated CLL. Genomic DNA in an amount of 2 to 2.5 micrograms was extracted from cryopreserved PBMCs and used for the preparation of TCR beta libraries. General observations from the study: Baseline clonality, above age-matched healthy donor levels, tracked circulating CD8+ T-cell counts. Clonality increased at ibrutinib response and stayed stable in sustained remission. At progression, however, it fell back toward baseline.

The source material was PBMCs, sampled after 24 months of ibrutinib treatment. This receptor was obtained from a human donor with chronic lymphocytic leukemia.

The CDR3 spells CASSRTPGETQYF. The CDR3 DNA sequence: TGTGCCAGCAGCAGGACCCCTGGGGAGACCCAGTACTTC. The chain carries TRBV7-2 and TRBJ2-5; no reliable D call. Trimming stripped 5 bases from V and 5 bases from J, with 12 bases between. CDR3 length equals 13 residues. Germline V lookup: CDR1 SGHTA, CDR2 FQGNSA.